This TCR beta chain was obtained from a study of monozygotic twins with inflammatory bowel disease. Study results and limitations: Twins with IBD had fewer clonotypes in common with others than healthy twins, particularly during disease activity.

Each donor gave about 2.5 ml of peripheral blood. Investigators pulled total RNA out of whole blood and did not sort T cells. Germline V gene lookup returns CDR1 LGHDT and CDR2 YNNKEL (reference sequence). The CDR3 is 15 residues long. As for this clonotype: Its antigen is undetermined.

With about 17 and 10 cycles respectively, two nested PCRs were carried out on TCRalpha and TCRbeta cDNA. One entry per CDR3 protein, without DNA, is what TCRdb gives after re-calling the 5' RACE reads. Its listing shows around 400,000 distinct CDR3 sequences. The TCR originated in a human donor with ulcerative colitis or Crohn's disease, or a healthy co-twin of an affected twin (not recorded which). Sequenced input: blood. The V call is TRBV3-1, the J call TRBJ2-7; TCRdb proposes TRBD2, but this gene call is untestable without DNA. This CDR3 is CASSQSQRNYYEQYF.